The rows below give T cell receptor beta chains drawn from one sample of a study of T cells in Graves' hyperthyroidism and ophthalmopathy. One entry per CDR3 protein results from TCRdb running MiXCR on the multiplex PCR reads. This sample carries about 560,000 distinct CDR3 sequences, roughly 17% of them seen once, and the ten largest clones take 15% to 20%. Sequencing used blood. Receptor source: a young woman with Graves' hyperthyroidism. Each CDR3 is given with its conserved first and last residue. A D gene is named only where the DNA matches it firmly. Only some rows state a clone size, as once, few, many or a class for expanded clones.

j_call d_call cdr3_length clone_size v_call cdr3_aa cdr3_nt
TRBJ2-2 TRBD2 15 NA TRBV6-1 CASRKRGPDTGELFF TGTGCCAGCAGGAAGCGGGGGCCCGACACCGGGGAGCTGTTTTTT
TRBJ2-3 TRBD1 14 many TRBV20-1 CSVISGGDWYTQYF TGCAGTGTAATATCAGGGGGCGACTGGTATACGCAGTATTTT
TRBJ2-7 TRBD2 16 many TRBV11-2 CASSGGYGGNSYEQYF TGTGCCAGCAGCGGTGGGTACGGGGGGAACTCCTACGAGCAGTACTTC
TRBJ1-1 NA 12 many TRBV20-1 CSARRWNTEAFF TGCAGTGCTAGACGGTGGAACACTGAAGCTTTCTTT
TRBJ2-5 NA 18 NA TRBV15 CATSRGYEPAGIRETQYF TGTGCCACCAGCAGAGGTTATGAGCCAGCTGGGATTCGAGAGACCCAGTACTTC
TRBJ2-1 NA 17 NA TRBV7-8 CASSPLLVKTTYNEQFF TGTGCCAGCAGCCCCCTCCTTGTGAAAACTACCTACAATGAGCAGTTCTTC
TRBJ1-5 NA 14 many TRBV5-5 CASSSDSEVVPQHF TGTGCCAGCAGCTCGGACTCCGAGGTTGTGCCCCAGCATTTT
TRBJ2-2 NA 16 NA TRBV7-2 CASSSLGGTNTGELFF TGTGCCAGCAGCTCACTTGGAGGAACGAACACCGGGGAGCTGTTTTTT
TRBJ2-1 TRBD2 15 many TRBV12-3/TRBV12-4 CASSLSGGFGNEQFF TGTGCCAGCAGTTTATCGGGAGGATTCGGCAATGAGCAGTTCTTC
TRBJ1-2 TRBD1 16 NA TRBV18 CASSPIIGQGNYGYTF TGTGCCAGCTCACCTATCATAGGACAGGGGAACTATGGCTACACCTTC
TRBJ2-1 NA 15 many TRBV6-1 CASRGVNGGDHEQFF TGTGCCAGCAGGGGGGTTAACGGGGGCGACCATGAGCAGTTCTTC
TRBJ2-2 TRBD1 17 many TRBV11-2 CASSLGDRVTNTGELFF TGTGCCAGCAGCTTGGGTGACAGGGTAACGAACACCGGGGAGCTGTTTTTT
TRBJ1-1 NA 14 many TRBV6-1 CASSVTGMGTEAFF TGTGCCAGCAGCGTCACAGGGATGGGCACTGAAGCTTTCTTT
TRBJ2-3 TRBD2 17 many TRBV11-3 CASSRISGGGVGDTQYF TGTGCCAGCAGCCGTATAAGCGGGGGAGGGGTCGGGGATACGCAGTATTTT
TRBJ2-6 NA 19 many TRBV28 CASSTPAGQTFSGANVLTF TGTGCCAGCAGTACCCCAGCGGGACAGACATTCTCTGGGGCCAACGTCCTGACTTTC
TRBJ2-3 NA 13 many TRBV28 CASSFGDQATQYF TGTGCCAGCAGTTTCGGGGACCAGGCTACGCAGTATTTT
TRBJ2-1 NA 14 many TRBV2 CASSDLTGWNEQFF TGTGCCAGCAGCGATCTTACAGGGTGGAATGAGCAGTTCTTC
TRBJ2-7 NA 15 many TRBV6-1 CASRPLVAHSYEQYF TGTGCCAGCAGACCCCTGGTGGCCCACTCCTACGAGCAGTACTTC
TRBJ2-7 TRBD2 14 many TRBV18 CASSQTSAHYEQYF TGTGCCAGCTCACAAACTAGCGCACACTACGAGCAGTACTTC
TRBJ1-5 NA 15 NA TRBV12-5 CASLGTGNSNQPQHF TGTGCTAGTCTCGGAACAGGAAATAGCAATCAGCCCCAGCATTTT
TRBJ1-2 TRBD1 11 many TRBV5-1 CASSQGDGYTF TGCGCCAGCAGCCAGGGGGATGGCTACACCTTC
TRBJ1-5 TRBD1 17 many TRBV6-2/TRBV6-3 CASSYPGQGWANQPQHF TGTGCCAGCAGTTACCCGGGACAGGGATGGGCCAATCAGCCCCAGCATTTT
TRBJ2-3 TRBD2 15 many TRBV7-9 CASSLRREKADTQYF TGTGCCAGCAGCTTAAGGCGGGAGAAGGCAGATACGCAGTATTTT
TRBJ2-7 NA 13 NA TRBV6-6 CASSYSPSYEQYF TGTGCCAGCAGTTACTCCCCCAGCTACGAGCAGTACTTC
TRBJ2-3 TRBD2 23 NA TRBV5-6 CASTTQVSGGAMDALPSTDTQYF TGTGCCAGCACCACTCAGGTTAGCGGGGGGGCCATGGATGCTCTGCCTAGCACAGATACGCAGTATTTT
TRBJ1-1 NA 11 many TRBV28 CASSLIGEAFF TGTGCCAGCAGCCTAATTGGTGAGGCTTTCTTT
TRBJ2-7 NA 13 many TRBV7-9 CASSPTVTYEQYF TGTGCCAGCAGCCCCACAGTAACCTACGAGCAGTACTTC
TRBJ2-3 TRBD2 15 many TRBV11-1 CASSRRTSGGDTQYF TGTGCCAGCAGCCGACGGACTAGCGGGGGTGATACGCAGTATTTT
TRBJ2-1 NA 14 few TRBV29-1 CSVEDGNGDNEQFF TGCAGCGTTGAAGATGGAAACGGAGACAATGAGCAGTTCTTC
TRBJ2-1 NA 10 many TRBV20-1 CSALFNEQFF TGCAGTGCCCTCTTCAATGAGCAGTTCTTC
TRBJ2-5 TRBD1 14 few TRBV19 CASRITGVSETQYF TGTGCCAGTAGAATTACAGGGGTCTCAGAGACCCAGTACTTC
TRBJ2-3 TRBD2 16 many TRBV10-1 CASSASGGFFADTQYF TGCGCCAGCAGTGCTAGCGGGGGCTTCTTCGCAGATACGCAGTATTTT
TRBJ2-1 TRBD2 17 many TRBV24-1 CATSESTSGGSYNEQFF TGTGCCACCAGTGAGTCGACTAGCGGGGGGTCCTACAATGAGCAGTTCTTC
TRBJ2-3 NA 12 NA TRBV9 CASSGTWDTQYF TGTGCCAGCAGCGGGACATGGGATACGCAGTATTTT
TRBJ2-7 TRBD1 15 many TRBV24-1 CATRNTTGTYYEQYF TGTGCCACCAGAAATACGACAGGGACATACTACGAGCAGTACTTC
TRBJ2-5 TRBD2 15 many TRBV7-9 CASRGLAGPQETQYF TGTGCCAGCAGGGGACTAGCGGGGCCCCAAGAGACCCAGTACTTC
TRBJ2-1 NA 14 many TRBV28 CASSYLVSYNEQFF TGTGCCAGCAGTTACTTGGTTTCCTACAATGAGCAGTTCTTC
TRBJ2-7 TRBD1 15 many TRBV20-1 CSAWDSTPGSDEQYF TGCAGTGCTTGGGACAGCACGCCAGGGAGTGACGAGCAGTACTTC
TRBJ2-7 NA 15 NA TRBV4-1 CASSQPRAPGYEQYF TGCGCCAGCAGCCAACCCAGGGCACCGGGCTACGAGCAGTACTTC
TRBJ2-1 NA 14 few TRBV5-6 CASSFRTTYNEQFF TGTGCCAGCAGCTTCAGGACAACCTACAATGAGCAGTTCTTC
TRBJ2-5 NA 13 many TRBV11-2 CASSGGYQETQYF TGTGCCAGCAGCGGGGGCTACCAAGAGACCCAGTACTTC
TRBJ1-1 NA 13 many TRBV2 CASTMDRLTEAFF TGTGCCAGCACTATGGACAGACTTACTGAAGCTTTCTTT
TRBJ1-3 NA 16 once TRBV4-3 CASSQDLRSSGNTIYF TGCGCCAGCAGCCAAGACCTCAGGAGCTCTGGAAACACCATATATTTT